These T cell receptor beta chains were read from a single sample in a study of beta chain features in type 1 diabetes. Method: immunoSEQ multiplex PCR; TCRdb's copy keeps in-frame clones and lacks some. This repertoire shows roughly 340,000 clones, approximately 13% found once; its top ten account for 0.013% to 0.015%. The specimen was naive CD4+ T cells from blood. These receptors were obtained from a woman between 18 and 29 years old with type 1 diabetes. The CDR3 runs from the conserved cysteine through the conserved F or W. Fields, in order: CDR3 length, clone size, D gene, J gene, V gene, CDR3 protein, CDR3 DNA. A D gene is named only where the DNA matches it firmly. Clone size is shown for a subset of rows, as once, few, many or a class of expanded clone.

>15|NA|NA|TRBJ1-4|TRBV2
CASSDNLGTNEKLFF
TGTGCCAGCAGTGATAACCTAGGAACTAATGAAAAACTGTTTTTT
>15|NA|TRBD2|TRBJ2-6|TRBV5-1
CASSPGGSGANVLTF
TGCGCCAGCAGCCCGGGGGGCTCTGGGGCCAACGTCCTGACTTTC
>11|NA|TRBD2|TRBJ2-1|TRBV30
CAWSSGSPGFF
TGTGCCTGGAGCAGCGGGAGCCCGGGGTTCTTC
>12|once|NA|TRBJ2-7|TRBV5-1
CASSRGNYEQYF
TGCGCCAGCAGCCGGGGAAACTACGAGCAGTACTTC
>14|few|NA|TRBJ2-5|TRBV5-1
CASSAGAVEETQYF
TGCGCCAGCAGCGCTGGGGCGGTAGAAGAGACCCAGTACTTC
>16|NA|TRBD1|TRBJ1-2|TRBV7-8
CASSRGQGGIDYGYTF
TGTGCCAGCAGCCGAGGACAGGGGGGTATCGACTATGGCTACACCTTC
>16|NA|NA|TRBJ2-3|TRBV7-2
CASSPPWASATDTQYF
TGTGCCAGCAGCCCCCCCTGGGCTAGCGCGACAGATACGCAGTATTTT
>13|few|NA|TRBJ2-3|TRBV7-2
CASSFRGPDTQYF
TGTGCCAGCAGCTTTCGAGGGCCAGATACGCAGTATTTT
>14|NA|TRBD1|TRBJ2-7|TRBV5-1
CASSSPGQGFEQYF
TGCGCCAGCAGCTCGCCGGGACAGGGGTTCGAGCAGTACTTC
>15|few|TRBD2|TRBJ2-2|TRBV4-3
CASSQDAGAVGELFF
TGCGCCAGCAGCCAAGATGCGGGAGCGGTCGGGGAGCTGTTTTTT
>15|NA|NA|TRBJ2-5|TRBV7-2
CASSFTPSGRETQYF
TGTGCCAGCAGCTTTACCCCCAGCGGCCGAGAGACCCAGTACTTC
>13|few|TRBD2|TRBJ2-7|TRBV28
CASTRRTSYEQYF
TGTGCCAGCACCCGGAGGACTAGCTACGAGCAGTACTTC
>16|NA|TRBD1|TRBJ1-2|TRBV6-6
CASSLDRGGGVYGYTF
TGTGCCAGCAGCCTTGACAGGGGCGGGGGAGTCTATGGCTACACCTTC
>15|few|TRBD2|TRBJ2-3|TRBV10-3
CAISQTSGGTDTQYF
TGTGCCATCAGCCAAACTAGCGGGGGCACAGATACGCAGTATTTT
>15|few|NA|TRBJ1-1|TRBV18
CASSPRQGMNTEAFF
TGTGCCAGCTCACCACGCCAGGGGATGAACACTGAAGCTTTCTTT
>14|NA|TRBD1|TRBJ1-2|TRBV7-2
CASTRGQGNYGYTF
TGTGCCAGCACCCGGGGACAGGGGAACTATGGCTACACCTTC
>16|NA|TRBD2|TRBJ2-1|TRBV28
CASRPSGTSGYNEQFF
TGTGCCAGCAGACCATCCGGGACTAGCGGGTACAATGAGCAGTTCTTC
>15|NA|TRBD2|TRBJ2-7|TRBV4-1
CASSPRLAGGDEQYF
TGCGCCAGCAGCCCGAGACTAGCGGGAGGGGACGAGCAGTACTTC
>14|few|NA|TRBJ1-2|TRBV7-9
CASSFSQILYGYTF
TGTGCCAGCAGCTTCAGTCAGATCCTCTATGGCTACACCTTC
>14|NA|TRBD2|TRBJ2-1|TRBV9
CASSPSGSANEQFF
TGTGCCAGCAGCCCTAGCGGGAGCGCCAATGAGCAGTTCTTC
>12|NA|NA|TRBJ1-1|TRBV28
CASRSSNTEAFF
TGTGCCAGCCGGTCTTCGAACACTGAAGCTTTCTTT
>16|NA|NA|TRBJ2-3|TRBV28
CASRSFGGGPTDTQYF
TGTGCCAGCCGGTCTTTTGGGGGAGGACCCACAGATACGCAGTATTTT
>11|NA|NA|TRBJ2-5|TRBV27
CASTRGETQYF
TGTGCCAGCACCAGAGGGGAGACCCAGTACTTC
>13|few|NA|TRBJ2-3|TRBV30
CAWSVIRTDTQYF
TGTGCCTGGAGTGTAATACGGACAGATACGCAGTATTTT
>11|NA|NA|TRBJ2-7|TRBV20-1
CSAPRSYEQYF
TGCAGTGCTCCCCGGTCCTACGAGCAGTACTTC
>14|few|NA|TRBJ1-2|TRBV9
CASSVAEQGWGYTF
TGTGCCAGCAGCGTAGCCGAACAGGGCTGGGGCTACACCTTC
>14|NA|TRBD1|TRBJ2-5|TRBV7-9
CASSPTGGGETQYF
TGTGCCAGCAGCCCGACAGGGGGCGGTGAGACCCAGTACTTC
>14|few|NA|TRBJ2-3|TRBV12-5
CASGLVAGTDTQYF
TGTGCTAGTGGTTTGGTGGCGGGAACAGATACGCAGTATTTT
>11|NA|TRBD1|TRBJ1-5|TRBV20-1
CSAGNRGLRHF
TGCAGTGCTGGTAACAGGGGTCTACGACATTTT
>17|NA|NA|TRBJ1-1|TRBV9
CASSPRWGRVGRTEAFF
TGTGCCAGCAGCCCCCGGTGGGGCAGGGTTGGAAGGACTGAAGCTTTCTTT
>12|few|TRBD2|TRBJ2-1|TRBV28
CASSSLAGKQFF
TGTGCCAGCAGTTCCTTAGCGGGGAAGCAGTTCTTC
>13|NA|NA|TRBJ2-3|TRBV30
CAWTGRSADTQYF
TGTGCCTGGACAGGGAGGTCCGCAGATACGCAGTATTTT
>16|NA|TRBD1|TRBJ1-2|TRBV9
CASSVARTGLMGGYTF
TGTGCCAGCAGCGTAGCCCGGACAGGGCTCATGGGGGGCTACACCTTC
>16|NA|NA|TRBJ2-6|TRBV28
CASRHPWGAGANVLTF
TGTGCCAGCAGACACCCCTGGGGAGCTGGGGCCAACGTCCTGACTTTC
>15|few|NA|TRBJ2-1|TRBV11-2
CASSLEGRRHNEQFF
TGTGCCAGCAGCTTAGAGGGGAGGCGCCACAATGAGCAGTTCTTC
>16|NA|NA|TRBJ1-2|TRBV6-5
CASSYSLLRGLEGYTF
TGTGCCAGCAGTTACTCCCTCCTTAGAGGATTGGAGGGCTACACCTTC
>15|NA|NA|TRBJ2-1|TRBV28
CASSLGGAANNEQFF
TGTGCCAGTTCCCTAGGGGGGGCAGCAAACAATGAGCAGTTCTTC
>17|few|TRBD1|TRBJ1-4|TRBV10-3
CAISVRDRGLADEKLFF
TGTGCCATCAGTGTCCGGGACAGGGGGCTTGCGGATGAAAAACTGTTTTTT
>10|NA|NA|TRBJ2-1|TRBV20-1
CSATDNEQFF
TGCAGTGCCACTGACAATGAGCAGTTCTTC
>13|NA|NA|TRBJ2-5|TRBV7-6
CASSTGPQETQYF
TGTGCCAGCAGCACCGGTCCCCAAGAGACCCAGTACTTC
>16|NA|NA|TRBJ2-5|TRBV14
CASSQDSSTSKETQYF
TGTGCCAGCAGCCAAGATTCCTCGACTAGTAAAGAGACCCAGTACTTC
>15|NA|TRBD1|TRBJ2-2|TRBV7-9
CASSSGQGSTGELFF
TGTGCCAGCAGCTCCGGACAGGGGAGTACCGGGGAGCTGTTTTTT
>14|NA|NA|TRBJ2-1|TRBV19
CASTPDSSYNEQFF
TGTGCCAGTACCCCCGACAGCTCCTACAATGAGCAGTTCTTC
>14|few|NA|TRBJ2-2|TRBV2
CATKQDTNTGELFF
TGTGCCACGAAGCAGGATACGAACACCGGGGAGCTGTTTTTT
>12|few|NA|TRBJ2-3|TRBV28
CASSLLTDTQYF
TGTGCCAGCAGTCTGTTAACAGATACGCAGTATTTT
>14|few|NA|TRBJ1-2|TRBV5-1
CASSLGAAYQGYTF
TGCGCCAGCAGCTTAGGAGCCGCTTATCAGGGCTACACCTTC
>14|NA|NA|TRBJ1-1|TRBV5-1
CASSLGAGVPEAFF
TGCGCCAGCAGCTTGGGGGCAGGGGTCCCCGAAGCTTTCTTT
>16|NA|NA|TRBJ2-1|TRBV27
CASSSSLGGRYNEQFF
TGTGCCAGCAGTTCCTCACTAGGAGGGAGGTACAATGAGCAGTTCTTC
>14|NA|NA|TRBJ2-1|TRBV11-3
CASSFGGVSDEQFF
TGTGCCAGCAGCTTTGGCGGGGTTAGCGATGAGCAGTTCTTC
>16|NA|TRBD1|TRBJ1-2|TRBV28
CASNLVLWTGDYGYTF
TGTGCCAGCAATCTTGTCTTGTGGACAGGGGACTATGGCTACACCTTC
>14|few|TRBD1|TRBJ2-1|TRBV6-6
CASSLDRVRNEQFF
TGTGCCAGCAGCCTCGACAGGGTCCGGAATGAGCAGTTCTTC
>15|NA|TRBD2|TRBJ2-1|TRBV9
CASSLTSGTYNEQFF
TGTGCCAGCAGTCTTACTAGCGGGACCTACAATGAGCAGTTCTTC